This T cell receptor (beta chain) was recovered during a study of CD8 T cells in ankylosing spondylitis. Points from the study as a whole: Ankylosing spondylitis blood appeared to carry a characteristic TCR beta motif of several highly homologous variants. Disease-linked clones, CD8+, were relatively rare in peripheral blood. Significant enrichment of disease-linked clones was reportedly seen in matched ankylosing spondylitis synovial fluid.

V dropped 4 bases and J dropped 2 bases, with 15 bases sitting between them. The CDR3 is 15 amino acids. Germline CDR1 SGHRS, CDR2 YFSETQ. This clonotype was found many times. Its antigen remains unidentified. Quantitative molecular-barcoded 5'-RACE generated the TCR beta libraries. TCRdb ran MiXCR on the 5' RACE reads and lists one entry per CDR3 protein. The data contain approximately 540,000 distinct CDR3 sequences, 10% to 15% of them seen just once; the ten biggest clones take up approximately 7%. V gene TRBV5-1 combines with J gene TRBJ2-5; tentatively, D is TRBD1 (5 bases). The sample consisted of blood, either unsorted or a sorted T cell fraction (not recorded which). This TCR derives from a male donor with ankylosing spondylitis. CDR3: CASSLGQGRQETQYF. CDR3 bases: TGCGCCAGCAGCCTCGGGCAGGGAAGGCAAGAGACCCAGTACTTC. Variable domain in full (rest from reference TRBV5-1 and TRBJ2-5): KAGVTQTPRYLIKTRGQQVTLSCSPISGHRSVSWYQQTPGQGLQFLFEYFSETQRNKGNFPGRFSGRQFSNSRSEMNVSTLELGDSALYLCASSLGQGRQETQYFGPGTRLLVL.